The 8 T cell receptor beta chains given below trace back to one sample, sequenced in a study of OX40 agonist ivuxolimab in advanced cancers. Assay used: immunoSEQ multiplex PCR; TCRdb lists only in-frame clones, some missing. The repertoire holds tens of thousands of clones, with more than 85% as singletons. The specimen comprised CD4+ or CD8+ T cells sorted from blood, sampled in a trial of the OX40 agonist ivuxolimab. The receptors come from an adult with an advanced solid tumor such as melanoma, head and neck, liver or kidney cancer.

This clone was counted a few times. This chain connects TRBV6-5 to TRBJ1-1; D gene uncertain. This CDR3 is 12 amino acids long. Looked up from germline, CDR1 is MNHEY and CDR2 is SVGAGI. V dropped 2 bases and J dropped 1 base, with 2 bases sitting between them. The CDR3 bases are TGTGCCAGCAGTTACAGGAACACTGAAGCTTTCTTT. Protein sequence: CASSYRNTEAFF.

CDR3 bases: TGTGCCACCAAGACCGCGAGATTGAACACTGAAGCTTTCTTT. It translates to CATKTARLNTEAFF. The V and J genes are TRBV6-5 and TRBJ1-1; D call uncertain. With 10 bases removed from V and 0 bases from J, the gap between germline ends came to 15 bases. Looked up from germline, CDR1 is MNHEY and CDR2 is SVGAGI. The CDR3 sequence is 14 residues long.

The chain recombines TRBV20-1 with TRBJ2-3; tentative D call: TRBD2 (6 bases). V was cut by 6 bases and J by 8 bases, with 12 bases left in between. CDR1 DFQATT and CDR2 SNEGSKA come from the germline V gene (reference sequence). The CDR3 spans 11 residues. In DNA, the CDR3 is TGCAGTGCAAGCTCCGGGGGTACGCAGTATTTT. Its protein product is CSASSGGTQYF.

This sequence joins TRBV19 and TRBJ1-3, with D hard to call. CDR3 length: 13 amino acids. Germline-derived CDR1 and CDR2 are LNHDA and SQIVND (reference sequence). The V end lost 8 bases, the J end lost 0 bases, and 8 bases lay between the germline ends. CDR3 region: CASRHNSGNTIYF. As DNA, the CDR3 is TGTGCCAGTCGACACAACTCTGGAAACACCATATATTTT.

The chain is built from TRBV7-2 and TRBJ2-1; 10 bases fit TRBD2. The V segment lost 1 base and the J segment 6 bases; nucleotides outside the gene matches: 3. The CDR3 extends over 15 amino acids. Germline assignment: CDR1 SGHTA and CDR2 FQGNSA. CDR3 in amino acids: CASSLDASGSNEQFF. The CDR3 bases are TGTGCCAGCAGCTTAGATGCTAGCGGGAGCAATGAGCAGTTCTTC.

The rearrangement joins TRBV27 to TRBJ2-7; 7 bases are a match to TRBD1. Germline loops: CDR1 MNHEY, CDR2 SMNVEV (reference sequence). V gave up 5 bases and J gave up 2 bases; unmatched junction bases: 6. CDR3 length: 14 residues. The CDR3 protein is CASSRQGPAYEQYF. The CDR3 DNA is TGTGCCAGCAGTCGACAGGGCCCGGCCTACGAGCAGTACTTC.

The CDR3 region is CSASPRLTGTEAFF. CDR3 in DNA: TGCAGCGCTTCCCCCAGGCTCACGGGGACTGAAGCTTTCTTT. This sequence joins TRBV29-1 and TRBJ1-1; D gene uncertain. The CDR3 sequence is 14 residues long. The V end lost 7 bases, the J end lost 5 bases, and 20 bases lay between the germline ends. Germline lookup yields CDR1 SQVTM and CDR2 ANQGSEA.

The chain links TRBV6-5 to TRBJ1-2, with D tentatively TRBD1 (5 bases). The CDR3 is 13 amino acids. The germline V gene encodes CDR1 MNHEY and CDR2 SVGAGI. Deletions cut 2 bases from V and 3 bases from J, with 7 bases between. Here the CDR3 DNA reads TGTGCCAGCAGTTACGGGGGTTACTATGGCTACACCTTC. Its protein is CASSYGGYYGYTF.